This TCR beta chain appears in the sequencing data of a study of T cell changes during pregnancy in multiple sclerosis. Trimming cost V 5 bases and J 9 bases; bases outside gene matches: 11. CDR1 SGHTA and CDR2 FQGNSA come from the germline V gene. The CDR3 has 15 residues. The assay was immunoSEQ multiplex PCR, and TCRdb's table has in-frame clones only and misses some. The data hold some 44,000 clones, with 80% to 95% observed a single time. The chain uses TRBV7-2 and TRBJ2-1; 9 nucleotides agree with TRBD1. Specimen: CD4+ T cells from peripheral blood mononuclear cells, collected before pregnancy. This sequence was found in a female donor with multiple sclerosis, enrolled in a pregnancy study. The CDR3 DNA reads TGTGCCAGCAGCCCAGGGACAGGGTTAGGACGTGAGCAGTTCTTC. Its translation is CASSPGTGLGREQFF. Full variable domain (rest looked up from reference TRBV7-2 and TRBJ2-1): GAGVSQSPSNKVTEKGKDVELRCDPISGHTALYWYRQSLGQGLEFLIYFQGNSAPDKSGLPSDRFSAERTGGSVSTLTIQRTQQEDSAVYLCASSPGTGLGREQFFGPGTRLTVL.